Below, one TCR beta chain is given with its context. The antigen is not known. Using its own MiXCR run on the RT-PCR reads, TCRdb lists one record per CDR3 protein. The repertoire holds 600,000 to 850,000 distinct CDR3 sequences, with around 13% as singletons. The data were obtained in a study of response to subunit inactivated influenza vaccine. Study-wide findings and caveats: The study's authors posited that every seasonal influenza vaccination enlists few new T cells.

The CDR3 sequence is 18 residues long. The germline CDR1 and CDR2 sequences are MGHDK and SYGVNS. Trimming cost V 0 bases and J 0 bases, with 16 bases left between them. The chain uses TRBV25-1 and TRBJ2-3; possible D gene TRBD2, 5 bases. The sequencing used PBMCs from blood, collected 14 to 15 days before vaccination. This sequence originates from a man aged 50 to 60 who received an inactivated influenza vaccine. The CDR3 region is CASSEYGLPNPSTDTQYF. CDR3 nucleotides: TGTGCCAGCAGTGAATATGGACTCCCAAATCCAAGCACAGATACGCAGTATTTT.